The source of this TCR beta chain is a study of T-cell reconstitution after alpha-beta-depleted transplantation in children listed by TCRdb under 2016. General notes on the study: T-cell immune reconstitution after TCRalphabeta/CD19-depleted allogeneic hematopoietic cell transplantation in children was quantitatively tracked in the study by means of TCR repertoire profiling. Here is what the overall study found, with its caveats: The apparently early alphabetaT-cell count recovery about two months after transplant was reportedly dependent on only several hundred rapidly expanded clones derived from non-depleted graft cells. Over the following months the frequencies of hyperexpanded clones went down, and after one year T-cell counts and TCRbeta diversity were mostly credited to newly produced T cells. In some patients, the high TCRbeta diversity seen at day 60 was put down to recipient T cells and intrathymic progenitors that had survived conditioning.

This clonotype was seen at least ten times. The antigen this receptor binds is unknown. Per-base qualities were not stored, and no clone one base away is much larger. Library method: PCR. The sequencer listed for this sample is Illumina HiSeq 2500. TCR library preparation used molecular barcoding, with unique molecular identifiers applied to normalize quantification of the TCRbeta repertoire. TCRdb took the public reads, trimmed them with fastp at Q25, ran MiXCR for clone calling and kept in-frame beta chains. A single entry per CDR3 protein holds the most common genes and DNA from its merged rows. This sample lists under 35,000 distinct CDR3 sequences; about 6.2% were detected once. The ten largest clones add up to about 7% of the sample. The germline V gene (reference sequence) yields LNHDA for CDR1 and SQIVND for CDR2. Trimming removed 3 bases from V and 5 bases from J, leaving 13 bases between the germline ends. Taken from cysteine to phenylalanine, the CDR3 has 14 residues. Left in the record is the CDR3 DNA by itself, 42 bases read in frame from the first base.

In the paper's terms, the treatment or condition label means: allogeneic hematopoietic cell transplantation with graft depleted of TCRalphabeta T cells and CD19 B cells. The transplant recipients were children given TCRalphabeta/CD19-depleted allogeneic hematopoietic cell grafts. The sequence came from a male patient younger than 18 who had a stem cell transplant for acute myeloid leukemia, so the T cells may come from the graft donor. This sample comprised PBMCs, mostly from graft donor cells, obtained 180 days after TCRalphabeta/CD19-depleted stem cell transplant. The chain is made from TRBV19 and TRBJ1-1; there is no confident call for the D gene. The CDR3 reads CASSITGVWTEAFF. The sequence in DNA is TGTGCCAGTAGTATTACCGGGGTGTGGACTGAAGCTTTCTTT. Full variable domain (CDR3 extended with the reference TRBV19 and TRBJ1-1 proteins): DGGITQSPKYLFRKEGQNVTLSCEQNLNHDAMYWYRQDPGQGLRLIYYSQIVNDFQKGDIAEGYSVSREKKESFPLTVTSAQKNPTAFYLCASSITGVWTEAFFGQGTRLTVV.